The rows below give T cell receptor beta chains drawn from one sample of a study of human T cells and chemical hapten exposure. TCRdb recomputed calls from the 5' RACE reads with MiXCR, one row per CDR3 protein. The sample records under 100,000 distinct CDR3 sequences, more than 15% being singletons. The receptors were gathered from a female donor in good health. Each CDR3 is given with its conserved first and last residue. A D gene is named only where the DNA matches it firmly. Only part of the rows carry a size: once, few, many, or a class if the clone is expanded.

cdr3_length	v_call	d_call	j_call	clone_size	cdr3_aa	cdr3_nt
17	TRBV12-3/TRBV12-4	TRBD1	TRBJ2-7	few	CASSFPPSGQDPYEQYF	TGTGCCAGCAGTTTCCCACCGTCGGGACAGGATCCCTACGAGCAGTACTTC
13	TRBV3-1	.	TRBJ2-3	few	CASTESNTDTQYF	TGTGCCAGCACGGAGTCGAACACAGATACGCAGTATTTT
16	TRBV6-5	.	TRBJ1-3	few	CASSLRGGSSGNTIYF	TGTGCCAGCAGTTTACGAGGCGGGAGCTCTGGAAACACCATATATTTT
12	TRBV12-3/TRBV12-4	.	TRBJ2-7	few	CASSFSRTVFYF	TGTGCCAGCAGTTTTTCCCGGACAGTCTTTTACTTC
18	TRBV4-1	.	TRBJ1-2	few	CASSQENVHRTNNYGYTF	TGCGCCAGCAGCCAAGAAAATGTCCACAGAACCAATAACTATGGCTACACCTTC
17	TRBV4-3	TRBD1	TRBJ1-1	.	CASSQRGQSPRNTEAFF	TGCGCCAGCAGCCAAAGGGGACAGTCCCCGAGAAACACTGAAGCTTTCTTT
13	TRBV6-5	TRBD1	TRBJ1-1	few	CASSSQGAGEAFF	TGTGCCAGCAGTTCACAGGGGGCGGGTGAAGCTTTCTTT
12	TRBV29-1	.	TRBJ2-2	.	CSVRAGAGELFF	TGCAGCGTTCGGGCCGGGGCCGGGGAGCTGTTTTTT
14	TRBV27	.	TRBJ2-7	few	CASSSTSSAYEQYF	TGTGCCAGCAGTTCAACATCATCAGCCTACGAGCAGTACTTC
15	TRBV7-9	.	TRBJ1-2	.	CASSPSRGDRYGYTF	TGTGCCAGCAGCCCATCAAGGGGGGATCGATATGGCTACACCTTC
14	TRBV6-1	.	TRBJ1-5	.	CASSATYRDQPQHF	TGTGCCAGCAGTGCCACTTACAGGGATCAGCCCCAGCATTTT
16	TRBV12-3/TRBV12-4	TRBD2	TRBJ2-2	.	CASSRTSGTHTGELFF	TGTGCCAGCAGTCGGACTAGCGGGACCCACACCGGGGAGCTGTTTTTT
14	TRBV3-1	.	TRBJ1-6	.	CASSQSDYNSPLHF	TGTGCCAGCAGCCAAAGCGACTATAATTCACCCCTCCACTTT
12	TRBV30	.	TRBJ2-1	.	CAWSRNYLEQFF	TGTGCCTGGAGCCGCAACTACCTTGAGCAGTTCTTC
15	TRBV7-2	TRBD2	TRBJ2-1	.	CASSRGAGAYNEQFF	TGTGCCAGCAGCCGTGGCGCGGGAGCCTACAATGAGCAGTTCTTC
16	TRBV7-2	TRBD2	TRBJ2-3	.	CASSLATIAGGPGQYF	TGTGCCAGCAGCTTAGCGACGATAGCGGGAGGGCCGGGACAGTATTTT
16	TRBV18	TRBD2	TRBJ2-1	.	CASSPYSGRAGNEQFF	TGTGCCAGCTCACCATATAGCGGGAGGGCCGGTAATGAGCAGTTCTTC
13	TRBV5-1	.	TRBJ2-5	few	CASSLYLQETQYF	TGCGCCAGCAGCTTGTACCTTCAAGAGACCCAGTACTTC
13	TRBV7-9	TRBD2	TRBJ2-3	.	CASIGGAADTQYF	TGTGCCAGCATCGGGGGGGCCGCAGATACGCAGTATTTT
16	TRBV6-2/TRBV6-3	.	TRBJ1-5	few	CASSLFPPPGNQPQHF	TGTGCCAGCAGTTTGTTTCCTCCCCCCGGCAATCAGCCCCAGCATTTT
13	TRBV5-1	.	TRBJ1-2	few	CASSPRGVSGYTF	TGCGCCAGCAGCCCCCGTGGGGTATCTGGCTACACCTTC
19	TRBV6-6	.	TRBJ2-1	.	CASSAIPSPGKPSYNEQFF	TGTGCCAGCAGTGCGATACCCTCCCCAGGGAAACCCTCCTACAATGAGCAGTTCTTC
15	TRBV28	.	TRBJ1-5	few	CASCLSHGSNQPQHF	TGTGCCAGCTGCCTGTCTCATGGTAGCAATCAGCCCCAGCATTTT
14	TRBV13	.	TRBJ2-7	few	CASSPRDGSREQYF	TGTGCCAGCAGCCCAAGGGACGGTTCGCGAGAGCAGTACTTC
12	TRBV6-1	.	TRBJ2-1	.	CASHSTYNEQFF	TGTGCCAGCCACAGTACCTACAATGAGCAGTTCTTC
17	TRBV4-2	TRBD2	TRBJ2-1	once	CASSQLLGLAGDNEQFF	TGTGCCAGCAGCCAACTCTTAGGACTAGCGGGGGACAATGAGCAGTTCTTC
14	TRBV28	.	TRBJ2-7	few	CASSFVGSPGEQYF	TGTGCCAGCAGTTTTGTAGGGTCCCCGGGCGAGCAGTACTTC
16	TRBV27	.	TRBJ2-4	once	CASSFSTLLAKNIQYF	TGTGCCAGCAGTTTTTCCACACTCCTAGCCAAAAACATTCAGTACTTC
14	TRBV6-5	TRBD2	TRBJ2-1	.	CASREPSGNNEQFF	TGTGCCAGCAGAGAACCCAGCGGGAACAATGAGCAGTTCTTC
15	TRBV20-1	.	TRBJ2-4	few	CSARSVGDPAGIQYF	TGCAGTGCTAGATCAGTAGGGGACCCCGCCGGCATTCAGTACTTC
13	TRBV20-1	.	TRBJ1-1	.	CRALRGPGTEAFF	TGCAGGGCCCTCCGGGGTCCTGGCACTGAAGCTTTCTTT
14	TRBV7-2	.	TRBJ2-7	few	CASSLVRTAYEQYF	TGTGCCAGCAGCTTAGTGAGGACAGCATACGAGCAGTACTTC